Following are 3 T cell receptor beta chains from one sample sequenced in a study of blood T cell repertoires in COVID-19. Profiling relied on immunoSEQ multiplex PCR, and the TCRdb table lists in-frame clones only, not all of them. The sample carries a few hundred thousand clones, around 82% recorded once. The sample consisted of peripheral blood. The receptors here all came from a human donor with COVID-19, enrolled during active disease. The donor label of this sample is uncertain.

This chain joins TRBV29-1 and TRBJ2-5, with D tentatively TRBD2 (5 bases). V gave up 0 bases and J gave up 5 bases, with 22 bases separating them. The CDR3 is 17 amino acids. Looked up from germline, CDR1 is SQVTM and CDR2 is ANQGSEA. The DNA for the CDR3 is TGCAGCGTTGAAGAGGACCCGTGGACGGGATTCGGGGAGACCCAGTACTTC. Protein product: CSVEEDPWTGFGETQYF.

The chain couples TRBV6-4 to TRBJ2-1; 10 bases line up with TRBD2. V gave up 5 bases and J gave up 5 bases; unmatched junction bases: 9. This CDR3 comprises 16 residues. CDR1 is MRHNA, CDR2 SNTAGT, per germline. CDR3 sequence reads: CASSPTGTSADNEQFF. The CDR3 region has the DNA TGTGCCAGCAGTCCCACGGGGACTAGCGCAGACAATGAGCAGTTCTTC.

V is TRBV4-1 and J is TRBJ1-4; TRBD1 matches at 7 bases. CDR1 MGHRA and CDR2 YSYEKL come from the germline V gene. The CDR3 is made up of 15 amino acids. Trimming cost V 0 bases and J 7 bases; bases outside gene matches: 5. The CDR3 loop reads CASSQEEQGGEKLFF. The CDR3 bases are TGCGCCAGCAGCCAAGAAGAGCAGGGGGGTGAAAAACTGTTTTTT.